One sample yielded the 28 T cell receptor beta chains listed below, sequenced in a study of CD8 T cells in ankylosing spondylitis. One entry per CDR3 protein results from TCRdb running MiXCR on the 5' RACE reads. The data contain roughly 40,000 distinct CDR3 sequences, about 10% of them singletons. The specimen was blood, either unsorted or a sorted T cell fraction (not recorded which). These receptors all stem from a male donor with ankylosing spondylitis or in good health (not recorded which).

This clonotype was detected ten times or more. The chain carries TRBV5-1 and TRBJ1-1, with D unclear. V was cut by 0 bases and J by 0 bases, with 9 bases left in between. This CDR3 spans 15 amino acids. Germline assignment: CDR1 SGHRS and CDR2 YFSETQ. The chain's CDR3 is CASSLVPDMNTEAFF. In DNA, the CDR3 is TGCGCCAGCAGCTTGGTCCCAGATATGAACACTGAAGCTTTCTTT.

Many counts were recorded for this clonotype. The chain links TRBV5-1 to TRBJ1-3, with TRBD1 as a possible D gene (6 bases). With 4 bases removed from V and 0 bases from J, the gap between germline ends came to 14 bases. There are 16 residues in the CDR3. The V gene's germline CDR1 is SGHRS and CDR2 YFSETQ. CDR3 loop: CASSTGQRSSGNTIYF. The DNA of the CDR3 is TGCGCCAGCAGCACGGGACAAAGGAGCTCTGGAAACACCATATATTTT.

The rearrangement joins TRBV5-1 to TRBJ1-4; D gene unclear. This CDR3 region has 15 residues. Germline values: CDR1 SGHRS, CDR2 YFSETQ. V lost 0 bases to trimming and J lost 1 base, with 7 bases between them. In DNA form, the CDR3 reads TGCGCCAGCAGCTTGGATACTGTAACTAATGAAAAACTGTTTTTT. Its translation is CASSLDTVTNEKLFF.

By frequency in the sample, this clonotype is medium-sized. The chain joins TRBV5-1 to TRBJ2-5, with TRBD2 matching 10 bases. The germline V gene encodes CDR1 SGHRS and CDR2 YFSETQ. The CDR3 consists of 17 residues. V lost 4 bases and J lost 5; bases outside the gene matches: 14. The chain's CDR3 is CASSPGRTSGFRETQYF. The CDR3 nucleotides are TGCGCCAGCAGCCCGGGACGGACTAGCGGCTTCCGGGAGACCCAGTACTTC.

In its sample, this clonotype was seen many times. V is TRBV5-1 and J is TRBJ2-3; 9 bases are shared with TRBD1. V lost 3 bases and J lost 5; bases outside the gene matches: 4. The germline gives CDR1 SGHRS, CDR2 YFSETQ. This CDR3 spans 14 amino acids. CDR3 DNA: TGCGCCAGCAGCTCGGGACAGGGAAGAGATACGCAGTATTTT. This translates into CASSSGQGRDTQYF.

A few counts support this clonotype. The chain couples TRBV7-8 to TRBJ1-3; D gene ambiguous. From germline, CDR1 is SGHVS and CDR2 FQNEAQ. The CDR3 runs 17 residues. Trimming cost V 2 bases and J 0 bases, with 14 bases left between them. The CDR3 DNA sequence: TGTGCCAGCAGCTTAACGAGAACCTCTCTCTCTGGAAACACCATATATTTT. Its protein product is CASSLTRTSLSGNTIYF.

The sample holds many counts of this clonotype. This chain uses TRBV20-1 with TRBJ2-7; 12 bases line up with TRBD2. From germline, CDR1 is DFQATT and CDR2 SNEGSKA (reference sequence). The CDR3 sequence is 17 residues long. The V segment lost 6 bases and the J segment 0 bases; nucleotides outside the gene matches: 12. This CDR3 reads CSAPLAGGPQSSYEQYF. CDR3 bases: TGCAGTGCGCCGCTAGCGGGGGGGCCCCAGAGCTCCTACGAGCAGTACTTC.

This clonotype was counted many times. The CDR3 loop is CASSRLAGAQETQYF. The CDR3 region has the DNA TGCGCCAGCAGCCGACTAGCGGGGGCCCAAGAGACCCAGTACTTC. This chain links TRBV5-1 with TRBJ2-5; TRBD2 matches at 12 bases. V dropped 4 bases and J dropped 1; count of bases not matched to a gene: 2. From germline, CDR1 is SGHRS and CDR2 YFSETQ. This CDR3 is 15 amino acids long.

This clonotype came up many times. V usage is TRBV28 and J usage is TRBJ1-3; D gene ambiguous. Trimming pared 3 bases from V and 4 bases from J, leaving 4 bases between. Per the germline V gene, CDR1 is MDHEN and CDR2 is SYDVKM. CDR3 length: 12 amino acids. The CDR3 region has the DNA TGTGCCAGCAGTTTTTCGGGAAACACCATATATTTT. Protein: CASSFSGNTIYF.

The chain's CDR3 is CTCSPNTGQGAWGNQPQHF. CDR3 coding DNA: TGTACCTGCAGTCCCAACACCGGACAGGGGGCGTGGGGCAATCAGCCCCAGCATTTT. V is TRBV3-1 and J is TRBJ1-5; 11 nucleotides line up with TRBD1. Looked up from germline, CDR1 is LGHDT and CDR2 is YNNKEL (reference sequence). This CDR3 comprises 19 residues.

There are a few counts of this clonotype. CDR3 DNA: TGTGCCAGCTCACCATTAATATTGCAGGGCGGCGGGGCCAACGTCCTGACTTTC. Encoded protein: CASSPLILQGGGANVLTF. V is TRBV18 and J is TRBJ2-6; a possible D gene is TRBD1 (5 bases). The germline V gene encodes CDR1 KGHSH and CDR2 LQKENI. Trimming stripped 2 bases from V and 4 bases from J, with 18 bases between. This CDR3 contains 18 residues.

A word on this clonotype: This may come from a read error, since a much larger clone is one base off. The V and J genes are TRBV6-1 and TRBJ2-2; D ambiguous. The CDR3 runs 14 residues. Trimming pared 2 bases from V and 10 bases from J, leaving 14 bases between. Germline V gene lookup returns CDR1 MNHNS and CDR2 SASEGT. The CDR3 reads CASSELGFPAELFF. CDR3 DNA: TGTGCCAGCAGTGAATTGGGTTTCCCCGCGGAGCTGTTTTTT.

In its sample, this clonotype was seen many times. This rearrangement joins TRBV19 to TRBJ1-1; D not certain. Germline CDR1 reads LNHDA; CDR2 reads SQIVND (reference sequence). V lost 4 bases and J lost 2, with 8 bases in between. This CDR3 has 13 amino acids. CDR3 region: CASSTTANTEAFF. The CDR3, as DNA: TGTGCCAGTAGTACGACCGCCAACACTGAAGCTTTCTTT.

At least ten counts were recorded for this clonotype. The rearrangement joins TRBV11-2 to TRBJ2-2, with no clear D. Germline CDR1 and CDR2: SGHAT and FQNNGV. V shed 5 bases and J shed 0 bases, with 16 bases lying between them. The CDR3 covers 17 residues. CDR3 nucleotide sequence: TGTGCCAGCAGCCCGGGTACTTGGCAGCCGAACACCGGGGAGCTGTTTTTT. It codes for CASSPGTWQPNTGELFF.

The genes are TRBV27 and TRBJ2-7; D gene ambiguous. Trimming cost V 6 bases and J 6 bases, with 9 bases left between them. The V gene's germline CDR1 is MNHEY and CDR2 SMNVEV (reference sequence). CDR3 length equals 11 residues. The CDR3 DNA is TGTGCCAGCAGCCCTGGCCTCGAGCAGTACTTC. Encoded protein: CASSPGLEQYF.

This clonotype showed up just a few times. This chain links TRBV14 with TRBJ1-2; TRBD1 is a possible D gene (5 bases). The germline V and J ends were trimmed by 0 bases and 8 bases, with 13 bases remaining between them. From germline, CDR1 is SGHDN and CDR2 FVKESK. The CDR3 runs to 14 residues. CDR3 region: CASSQERGAGGYTF. The CDR3 coding sequence is TGTGCCAGCAGCCAAGAACGAGGTGCAGGGGGCTACACCTTC.

This clonotype was counted ten times or more. The rearrangement links TRBV12-3 or TRBV12-4 to TRBJ1-5; possibly TRBD1 for D (6 bases). The V and J ends lost 3 bases and 5 bases respectively, with 11 bases between them. The CDR3 is 14 amino acids. The CDR3, as DNA: TGTGCCAGCAGTTTTTCGGGGGCGGATCAGCCCCAGCATTTT. Translating it yields CASSFSGADQPQHF.

The table lists this clonotype with a few counts. A read error is possible here, since a much larger clone lies one base away. The V and J genes are TRBV24-1 and TRBJ1-2; weak D call: TRBD1 (6 bases). The V and J ends lost 12 bases and 7 bases respectively, with 20 bases between them. Germline-derived CDR1 and CDR2 are KGHDR and SFDVKD. The CDR3 is 13 residues long. In nucleotides, the CDR3 is TGTGCCGCTGGGGGCAGGGAGCTCGGTGGCTACACCTTC. This translates into CAAGGRELGGYTF.

This clonotype has only a few counts. This chain's CDR3 is CSESDPNRRDTQYF. CDR3 DNA: TGCAGTGAGTCGGACCCAAACCGAAGAGATACGCAGTATTTT. J is TRBJ2-3 and V is TRBV20-1; D gene unclear. This CDR3 has 14 amino acids. Trimming pared 7 bases from V and 5 bases from J, leaving 19 bases between. The germline gives CDR1 DFQATT, CDR2 SNEGSKA (reference sequence).

The rearrangement links TRBV5-1 to TRBJ2-1; 13 nucleotides match TRBD2. V shed 4 bases, J shed 5 bases, and the junction held 3 bases outside the gene matches. CDR3 length: 15 residues. CDR1 and CDR2 from the germline V gene are SGHRS and YFSETQ. CDR3 amino acids: CASSQLAGGDNEQFF. As DNA, the CDR3 is TGCGCCAGCAGCCAACTAGCGGGGGGGGACAATGAGCAGTTCTTC.

Ten or more counts support this clonotype. The CDR3 loop reads CASSLDRGYGYTF. The CDR3 DNA is TGCGCCAGCAGCTTAGACAGAGGTTATGGCTACACCTTC. The chain employs TRBV5-1 and TRBJ1-2; perhaps TRBD1 as D (5 bases). CDR1 and CDR2 (germline): SGHRS, YFSETQ. The CDR3 consists of 13 residues. With 2 bases removed from V and 5 bases from J, the gap between germline ends came to 10 bases.

This clonotype has a handful of counts. The rearrangement links TRBV2 to TRBJ1-1; no clear D gene. Trimming shortened V by 0 bases and J by 3 bases, and 29 bases separated the two germline ends. The CDR3 extends over 21 amino acids. Germline CDR1 SNHLY, CDR2 FYNNEI. The CDR3 spells CASSEALWSSRTFGRDTEAFF. CDR3 DNA sequence: TGTGCCAGCAGTGAAGCGCTTTGGTCCAGTCGCACTTTTGGGAGGGACACTGAAGCTTTCTTT.

The genes are TRBV7-2 and TRBJ2-1; the D is unclear. V dropped 5 bases and J dropped 5 bases, with 7 bases sitting between them. Germline CDR1 and CDR2: SGHTA and FQGNSA. The CDR3 has 12 amino acids. CDR3 residues: CASSRDHNEQFF. DNA for the CDR3: TGTGCCAGCAGCAGGGATCACAATGAGCAGTTCTTC.

This clonotype showed up just once. The junction departs from germline at one end; a sequencing error may be responsible. This chain links TRBV12-3 or TRBV12-4 with TRBJ1-1; D gene ambiguous. The CDR3 is made up of 14 amino acids. The CDR3 spells CANSLRGYGTEAFF. Written as DNA, the CDR3 is TGTGCCAACAGTCTTCGAGGGTACGGCACTGAAGCTTTCTTT.

This clonotype was seen only a few times. The chain joins TRBV7-2 to TRBJ2-5, with 13 bases fitting TRBD2. V lost 5 bases to trimming and J lost 1 base; unmatched junction nucleotides: 7. Per the germline V gene, CDR1 is SGHTA and CDR2 is FQGNSA. This CDR3 region has 17 residues. CDR3 bases: TGTGCCAGCAGCCCCTGGACTAGCGGGGGCCCCCAAGAGACCCAGTACTTC. This sequence encodes CASSPWTSGGPQETQYF.

This clonotype was picked up a small number of times. V usage is TRBV28 and J usage is TRBJ2-5; D is uncertain. The CDR3 has 14 residues. Trimming stripped 4 bases from V and 3 bases from J, with 12 bases between. CDR1 MDHEN and CDR2 SYDVKM come from the germline V gene. The DNA of the CDR3 is TGTGCCAGCAGTTCACGGCATAGAAAAGAGACCCAGTACTTC. Protein: CASSSRHRKETQYF.

The chain uses TRBV30 and TRBJ1-1, with 7 bases matching TRBD1. V shed 7 bases, J shed 6 bases, and the junction held 5 bases outside the gene matches. The germline CDR1 and CDR2 sequences are GTSNPN and SVGIG (reference sequence). The CDR3 runs to 11 residues. The CDR3 spells CALTQGPEAFF. In DNA form, the CDR3 reads TGTGCCTTGACACAGGGGCCTGAAGCTTTCTTT.

This clonotype showed up many times. The chain has TRBV20-1 and TRBJ1-5; TRBD1 is a possible D gene (6 bases). Germline values: CDR1 DFQATT, CDR2 SNEGSKA (reference sequence). The CDR3 covers 13 residues. Trimming stripped 5 bases from V and 6 bases from J, with 14 bases between. This chain's CDR3 is CSAVGDNVQPQHF. CDR3 nucleotide sequence: TGCAGTGCTGTGGGGGACAATGTTCAGCCCCAGCATTTT.